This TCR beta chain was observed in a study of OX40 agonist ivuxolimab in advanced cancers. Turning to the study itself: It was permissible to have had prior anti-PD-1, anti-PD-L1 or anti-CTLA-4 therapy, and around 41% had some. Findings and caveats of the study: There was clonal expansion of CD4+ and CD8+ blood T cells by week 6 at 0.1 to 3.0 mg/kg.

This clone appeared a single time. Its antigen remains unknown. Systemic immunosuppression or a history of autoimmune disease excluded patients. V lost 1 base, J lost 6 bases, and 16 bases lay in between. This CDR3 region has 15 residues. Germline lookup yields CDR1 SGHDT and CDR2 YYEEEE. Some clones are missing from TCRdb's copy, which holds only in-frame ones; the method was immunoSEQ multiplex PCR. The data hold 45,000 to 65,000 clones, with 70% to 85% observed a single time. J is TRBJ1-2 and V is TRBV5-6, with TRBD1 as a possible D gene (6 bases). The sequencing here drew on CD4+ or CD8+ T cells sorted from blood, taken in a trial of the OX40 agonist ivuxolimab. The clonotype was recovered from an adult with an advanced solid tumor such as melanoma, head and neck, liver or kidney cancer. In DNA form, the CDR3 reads TGTGCCAGCAGCTTGCGTACGGGGGCGAGACATGGCTACACCTTC. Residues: CASSLRTGARHGYTF.